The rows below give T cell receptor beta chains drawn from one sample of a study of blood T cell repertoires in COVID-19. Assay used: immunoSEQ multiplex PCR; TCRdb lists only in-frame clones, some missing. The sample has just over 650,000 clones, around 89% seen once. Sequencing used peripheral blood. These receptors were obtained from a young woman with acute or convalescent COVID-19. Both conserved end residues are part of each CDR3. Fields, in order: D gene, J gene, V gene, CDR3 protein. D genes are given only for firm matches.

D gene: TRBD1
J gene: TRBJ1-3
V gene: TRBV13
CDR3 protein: CASSLGTAGGLSGNTIYF

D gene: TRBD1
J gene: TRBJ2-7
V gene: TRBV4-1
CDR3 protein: CASRLGTGGNEQYF

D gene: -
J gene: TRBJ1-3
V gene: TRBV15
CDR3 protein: CATRGGGVASSGNTIYF

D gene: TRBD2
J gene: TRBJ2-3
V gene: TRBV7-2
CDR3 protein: CASSFQFSGGAADTQYF

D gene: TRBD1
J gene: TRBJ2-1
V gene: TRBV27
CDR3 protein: CASSLGDSSYNEQFF

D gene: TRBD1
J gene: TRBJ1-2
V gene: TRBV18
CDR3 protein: CASSPQSGQANYGYTF

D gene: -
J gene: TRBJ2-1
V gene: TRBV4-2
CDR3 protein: CASSQGPGLGGDEQFF

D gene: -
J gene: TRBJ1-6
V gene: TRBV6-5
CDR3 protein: CASTPLSSYNSPLHF

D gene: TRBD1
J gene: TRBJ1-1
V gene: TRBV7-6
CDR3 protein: CASSLEQGAGTEAFF

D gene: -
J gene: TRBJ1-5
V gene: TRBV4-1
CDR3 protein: CASSQGNGLNQPQHF

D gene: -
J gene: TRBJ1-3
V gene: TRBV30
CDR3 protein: CAWSVRGNGNTIYF

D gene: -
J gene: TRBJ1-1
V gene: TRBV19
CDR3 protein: CASSIPEAEAFF

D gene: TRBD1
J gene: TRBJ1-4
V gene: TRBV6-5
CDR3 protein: CASSYGTDNEKLFF

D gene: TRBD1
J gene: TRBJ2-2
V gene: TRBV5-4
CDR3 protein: CASSQTRQGATGELFF

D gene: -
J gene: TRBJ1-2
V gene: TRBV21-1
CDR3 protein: CASSKVGTGSPNCGYTF

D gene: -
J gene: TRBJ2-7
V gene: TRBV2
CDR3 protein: CASSTGYEQYF

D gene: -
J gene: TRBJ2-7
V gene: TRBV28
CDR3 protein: CASSFEDNGYEQYF

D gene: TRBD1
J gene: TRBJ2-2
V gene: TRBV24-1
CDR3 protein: CATSDSWTGAGELFF

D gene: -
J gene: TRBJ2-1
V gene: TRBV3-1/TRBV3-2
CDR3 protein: CASSHDRYNEQFF

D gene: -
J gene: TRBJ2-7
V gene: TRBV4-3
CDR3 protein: CASSQAGVNEQYF

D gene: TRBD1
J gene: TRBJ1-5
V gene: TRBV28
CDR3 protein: CASSQSGTGMSQPQHF

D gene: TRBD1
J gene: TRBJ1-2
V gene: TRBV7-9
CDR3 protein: CASSFGDSDGYTF

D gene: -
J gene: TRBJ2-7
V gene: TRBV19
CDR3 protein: CASSSQGGGIEQYF

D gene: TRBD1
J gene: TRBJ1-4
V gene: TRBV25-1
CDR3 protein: CASSAWTGGEEKLFF

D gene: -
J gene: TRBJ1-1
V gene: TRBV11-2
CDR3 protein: CASSRLITEAFF

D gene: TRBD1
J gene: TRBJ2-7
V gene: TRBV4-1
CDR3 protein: CASSQETGGEQYF

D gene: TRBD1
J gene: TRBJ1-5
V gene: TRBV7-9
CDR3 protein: CASSSDGQGNQPQHF

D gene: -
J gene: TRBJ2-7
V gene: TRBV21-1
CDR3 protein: CASSKEIRRDRGCGEQYF

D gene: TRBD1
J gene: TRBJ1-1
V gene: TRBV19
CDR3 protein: CASSRDRRPTEAFF

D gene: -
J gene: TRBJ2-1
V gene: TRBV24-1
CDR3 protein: CATDRDNEQFF

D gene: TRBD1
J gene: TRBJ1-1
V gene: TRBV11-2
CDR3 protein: CASSPFTGQDLNTEAFF

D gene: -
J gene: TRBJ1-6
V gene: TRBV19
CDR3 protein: CASSRQTGSPLHF

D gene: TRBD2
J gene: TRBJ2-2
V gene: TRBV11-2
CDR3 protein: CASSLGLAGTTGELFF

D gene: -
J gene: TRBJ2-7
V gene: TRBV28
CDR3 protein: CASSLRAGVGEQYF

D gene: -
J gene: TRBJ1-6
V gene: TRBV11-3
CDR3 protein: CASSAGPSPPLHF

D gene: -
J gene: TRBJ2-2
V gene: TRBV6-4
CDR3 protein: CASSVSLTGELFF

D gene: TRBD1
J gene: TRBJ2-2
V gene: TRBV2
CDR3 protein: CASREPPGQGYTGELFF

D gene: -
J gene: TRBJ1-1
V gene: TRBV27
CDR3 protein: CASSLSGGLKAFF

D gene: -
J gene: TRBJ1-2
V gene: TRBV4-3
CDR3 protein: CASSPSGRDYGYTF

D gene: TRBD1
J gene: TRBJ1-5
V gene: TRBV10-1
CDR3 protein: CASSHIPARTQGQCNQPQHF

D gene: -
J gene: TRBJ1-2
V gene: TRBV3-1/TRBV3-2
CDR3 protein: CASSQFRVSGYTF

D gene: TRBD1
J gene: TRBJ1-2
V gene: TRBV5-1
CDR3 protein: CASSLFGLGGAGRFLRVYYGYTF

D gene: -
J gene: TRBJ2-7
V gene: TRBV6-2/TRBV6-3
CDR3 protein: CASSYSGPSYEQYF

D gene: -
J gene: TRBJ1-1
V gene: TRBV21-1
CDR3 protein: CASSKSEAHLNTEAFF

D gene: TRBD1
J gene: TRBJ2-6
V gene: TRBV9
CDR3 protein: CASSVDSYRGPSGANVLTF